This T cell receptor (beta chain) was profiled in a study of CD8+CD57+ T cells in acquired aplastic anemia. This clonotype was counted a few times. This clone may be a read error of a much larger clone one base away. Whoever was chosen for sequencing had shown CD8+CD57+ cell expansion by flow cytometry. CDR3 length: 15 amino acids. Germline CDR1 and CDR2: LGHNA and YNFKEQ. Genomic DNA templated the TCR beta VDJ and CDR3 profiling. Using its own MiXCR run on the reads, TCRdb lists one record per CDR3 protein. The sample lists some 170,000 distinct CDR3 sequences, around 48% seen once, with 0.85% to 1.2% in the top ten.

The source material was sorted CD4+, CD8+, or CD8+CD57+ T cells (not recorded which) from PBMCs. The receptor was derived from a human donor with aplastic anemia. J is TRBJ1-5 and V is TRBV4-2, with D possibly being TRBD1 (6 bases). In DNA, the CDR3 is TGTGCCAGCAGCCCCCACAGGGATTCGAATCAGCTCCAGCATTTT. It specifies CASSPHRDSNQLQHF.